This T cell receptor beta chain was found in a study of T and B cells in COVID-19 patients. Broader study findings: In COVID-19 patients, T cell receptor beta variable and joining gene use was reportedly strongly skewed.

CDR3 length equals 14 residues. J lost 2 bases, V lost 7 bases, and 6 bases had no gene match. BIOMED2 TRB-A/B primer pools were used in multiplex TRB PCR. TCRdb reprocessed the multiplex PCR reads via MiXCR and lists one record per CDR3 protein. The repertoire holds tens of thousands of distinct CDR3 sequences, with approximately 30% as singletons. TRB was amplified from about 250-500 ng of blood genomic DNA. Regarding this clonotype: Its antigen is unknown.

The chain joins TRBV12-3 or TRBV12-4 to TRBJ2-7; 9 nucleotides match TRBD2. The TCR sequence derives from a human donor who had recovered from COVID-19. The sample taken for sequencing was blood. The CDR3 DNA reads TGTGCCAGCACCCTAGCGGGGCCCACCTACGAGCAGTACTTC. Amino acids: CASTLAGPTYEQYF.